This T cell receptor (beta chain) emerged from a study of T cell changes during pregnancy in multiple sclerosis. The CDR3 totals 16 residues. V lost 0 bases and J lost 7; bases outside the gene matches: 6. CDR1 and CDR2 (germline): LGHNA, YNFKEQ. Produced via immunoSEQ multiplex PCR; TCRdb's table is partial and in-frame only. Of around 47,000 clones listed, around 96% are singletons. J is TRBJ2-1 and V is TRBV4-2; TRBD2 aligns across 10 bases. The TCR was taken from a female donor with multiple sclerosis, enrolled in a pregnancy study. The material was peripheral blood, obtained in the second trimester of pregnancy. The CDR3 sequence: CASSQEGSGGKNEQFF. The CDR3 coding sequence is TGTGCCAGCAGCCAAGAAGGTAGCGGGGGGAAAAATGAGCAGTTCTTC.